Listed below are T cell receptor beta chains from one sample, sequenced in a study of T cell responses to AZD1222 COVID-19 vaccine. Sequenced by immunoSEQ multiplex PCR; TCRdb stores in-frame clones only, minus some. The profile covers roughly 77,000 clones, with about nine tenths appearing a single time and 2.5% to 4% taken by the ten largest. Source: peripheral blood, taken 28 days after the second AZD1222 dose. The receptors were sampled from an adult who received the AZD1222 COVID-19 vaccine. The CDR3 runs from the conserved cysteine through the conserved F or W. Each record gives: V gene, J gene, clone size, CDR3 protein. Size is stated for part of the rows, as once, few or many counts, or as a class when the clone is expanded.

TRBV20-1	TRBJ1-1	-	CSAYGPTEAFF
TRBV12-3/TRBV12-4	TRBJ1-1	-	CATRDRAGTEAFF
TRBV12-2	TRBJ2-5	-	CASRLGAETQYF
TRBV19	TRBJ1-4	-	CASSIQGSRSSTNEKLFF
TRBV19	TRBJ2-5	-	CASSIGQSETQYF
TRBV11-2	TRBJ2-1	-	CASSFETRVEQFF
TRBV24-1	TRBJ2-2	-	CATSALGSPGTRDSTNTGELFF
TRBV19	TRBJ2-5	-	CASSQTGGRRETQYF
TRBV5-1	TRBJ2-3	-	CASSLRTSGVTDTQYF
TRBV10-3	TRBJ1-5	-	CAIGDKHNQPQHF
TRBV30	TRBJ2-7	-	CAWDRDRSYEQYF
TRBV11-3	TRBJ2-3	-	CASSFVAGGSTDTQYF
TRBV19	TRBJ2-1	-	CASSMHGGPRHNEQFF
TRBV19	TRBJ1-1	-	CASRRTDGNTEAFF
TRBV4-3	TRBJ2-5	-	CASSSGDRAETQYF
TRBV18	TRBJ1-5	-	CASSPALAGGGQPQHF
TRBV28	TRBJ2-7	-	CASSLSSGGRATYEQYF
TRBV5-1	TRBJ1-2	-	CASSIKTGDPNYGYTF
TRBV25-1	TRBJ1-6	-	CASGQGLNSPLHF
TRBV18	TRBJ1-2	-	CASSPPGGFRYGYTF
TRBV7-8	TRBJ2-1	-	CASSISGGQNEQFF
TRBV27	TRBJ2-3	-	CASSLTYEGVGTDTQYF
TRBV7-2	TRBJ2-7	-	CASRETGEVDEQYF
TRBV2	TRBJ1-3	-	CASRREGPGNTIYF
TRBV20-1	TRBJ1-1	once	CSARADGEAFF
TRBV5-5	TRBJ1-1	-	CASTPSGQPNTEAFF
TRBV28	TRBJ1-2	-	CASSPRGGLINYGYTF
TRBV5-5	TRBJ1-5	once	CASSMDSALQPQHF
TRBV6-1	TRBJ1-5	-	CASSELGGAQPQHF
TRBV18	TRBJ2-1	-	CASSRTGASNEQFF
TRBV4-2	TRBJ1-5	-	CASSQVSGTDNQPQHF
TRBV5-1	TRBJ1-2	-	CASSLDEGQGGLGYTF
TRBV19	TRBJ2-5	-	CARTGKKLAKETQYF
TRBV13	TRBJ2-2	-	CASSQTAGDPTGELFF
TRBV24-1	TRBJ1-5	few	CATSDSLGGGTQHF
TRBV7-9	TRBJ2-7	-	CASSLGWDEQYF
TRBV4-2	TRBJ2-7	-	CASSQEAQGTYEQYF
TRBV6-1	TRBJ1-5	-	CASSVANGRDQPQHF
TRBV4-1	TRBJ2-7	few	CASSQAPREAYEQYF
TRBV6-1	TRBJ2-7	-	CASSEIGSSYEQYF
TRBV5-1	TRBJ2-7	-	CASSWDSTYEQYF
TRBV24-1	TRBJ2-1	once	CATGSHLDNEQFF
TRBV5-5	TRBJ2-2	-	CASRTILNTGELFF
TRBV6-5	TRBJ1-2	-	CASSPRSATYGYTF
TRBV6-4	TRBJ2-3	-	CASSEGTSGTDTQYF
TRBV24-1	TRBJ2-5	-	CATSDLRGDFLQETQYF
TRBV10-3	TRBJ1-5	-	CAISDYSNQPQHF
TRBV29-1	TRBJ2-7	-	CSVAGLADEQYF
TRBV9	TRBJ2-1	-	CASSRGQTNEQFF
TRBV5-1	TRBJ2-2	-	CASSPDTQGELFF
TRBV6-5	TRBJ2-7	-	CASGPDTANEQYF
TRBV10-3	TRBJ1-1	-	CAISEPGQGSDTEAFF
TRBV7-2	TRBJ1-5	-	CASSLGSGDWHQPQHF
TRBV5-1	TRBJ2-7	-	CASSFGPMVSYEQYF
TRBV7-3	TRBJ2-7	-	CASSLTQGYEQYF
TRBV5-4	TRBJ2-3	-	CASTQGGNRGTDTQYF
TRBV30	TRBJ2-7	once	CAWRGGSYEQYF
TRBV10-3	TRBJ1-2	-	CAMSQGEVYGYTF
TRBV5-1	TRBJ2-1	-	CASSTWVSYNEQFF
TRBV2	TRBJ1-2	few	CASSQTQGGFWGYTF